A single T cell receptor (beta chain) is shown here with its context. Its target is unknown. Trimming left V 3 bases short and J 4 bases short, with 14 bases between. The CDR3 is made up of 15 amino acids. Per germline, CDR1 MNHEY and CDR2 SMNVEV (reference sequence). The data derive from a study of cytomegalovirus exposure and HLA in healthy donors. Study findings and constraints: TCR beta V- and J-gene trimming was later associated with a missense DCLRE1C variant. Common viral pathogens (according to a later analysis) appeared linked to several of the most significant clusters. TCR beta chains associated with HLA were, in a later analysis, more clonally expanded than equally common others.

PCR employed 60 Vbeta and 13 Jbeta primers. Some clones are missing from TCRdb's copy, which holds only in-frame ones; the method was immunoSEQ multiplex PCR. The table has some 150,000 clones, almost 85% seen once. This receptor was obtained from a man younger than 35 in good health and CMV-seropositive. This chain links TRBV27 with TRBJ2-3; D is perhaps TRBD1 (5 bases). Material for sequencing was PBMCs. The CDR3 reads CASSFESQGSDTQYF. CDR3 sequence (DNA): TGTGCCAGCAGTTTCGAATCTCAGGGTTCAGATACGCAGTATTTT.